This TCR beta chain was identified during a study of cytotoxic CD8 clonotypes in ibrutinib-treated CLL. Study background: Patients gave response samples after a median 12 months of treatment, range 6 to 36.

Concerning this clone itself: The target antigen is unknown.

Findings and limits, study-wide: Baseline clonality was higher than in age-matched healthy donors and moved in step with circulating CD8+ T-cell counts. Elevated clonality accompanied ibrutinib response, with a return toward baseline values at progression.

V was pared by 6 bases and J by 5 bases, with 4 bases of the junction left unmatched. Looked up from germline, CDR1 is MGHDK and CDR2 is SYGVNS. This CDR3 is 14 amino acids long. The targeted sequencing depth was 1 in 200,000 to 1 in 1 million T cells. Only in-frame clones appear in the TCRdb table, and some are missing; sequencing was by immunoSEQ multiplex PCR. The sample has 150,000 or so clones; 79% are singletons. The specimen comprised PBMCs, sampled after 12 months of ibrutinib treatment. This sequence joins TRBV25-1 and TRBJ2-1; TRBD2 matches 10 bases. This TCR was recovered from a human donor with chronic lymphocytic leukemia. The CDR3 DNA is TGTGCCAGCAGGGCTAGCGGGAGTAACAATGAGCAGTTCTTC. It is translated as CASRASGSNNEQFF.